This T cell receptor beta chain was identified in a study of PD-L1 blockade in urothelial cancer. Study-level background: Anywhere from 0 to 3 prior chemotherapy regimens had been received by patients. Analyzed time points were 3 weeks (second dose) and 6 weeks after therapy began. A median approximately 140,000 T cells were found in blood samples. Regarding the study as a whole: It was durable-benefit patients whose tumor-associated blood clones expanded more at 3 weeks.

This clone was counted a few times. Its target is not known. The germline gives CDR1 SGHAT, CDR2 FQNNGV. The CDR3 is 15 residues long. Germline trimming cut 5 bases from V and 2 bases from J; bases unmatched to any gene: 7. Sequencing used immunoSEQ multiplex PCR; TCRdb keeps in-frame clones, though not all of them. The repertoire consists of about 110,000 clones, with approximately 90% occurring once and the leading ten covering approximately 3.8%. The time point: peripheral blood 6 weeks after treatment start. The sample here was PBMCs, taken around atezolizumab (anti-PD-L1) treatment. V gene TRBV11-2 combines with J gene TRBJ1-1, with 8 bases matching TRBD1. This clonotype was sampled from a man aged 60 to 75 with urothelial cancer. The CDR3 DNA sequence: TGTGCCAGCAGCAAAATCGGACAGGGCAACACTGAAGCTTTCTTT. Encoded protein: CASSKIGQGNTEAFF.